Each of the 7 T cell receptor beta chains below was sequenced from the same sample in a study of blood T cell repertoires in COVID-19. Profiled with immunoSEQ multiplex PCR; TCRdb holds only in-frame clones, not every one. The sample has 150,000 to 200,000 clones, approximately 87% seen once. The specimen sequenced was peripheral blood. Every receptor here comes from a man between 18 and 35 years old with active or convalescent COVID-19.

DNA for the CDR3: TGTGCCATCCCCCTGTATTCCGGGGAGCTGTTTTTT. Protein product: CAIPLYSGELFF. The V and J genes are TRBV11-1 and TRBJ2-2; D is undetermined. Germline V lookup: CDR1 SGHAT, CDR2 FQDESV (reference sequence). V gave up 10 bases and J gave up 6 bases, with 12 bases separating them. CDR3 size: 12 residues.

The chain carries TRBV5-8 and TRBJ2-7, with 9 bases aligning to TRBD1. Germline V gives CDR1 SGHTS, CDR2 YDEGEE. The junction had 5 bases not matched to a gene; V was cut back by 4 bases and J by 3 bases. The CDR3 has 14 amino acids. DNA of the CDR3: TGTGCCAGCAGCCTAACAGGGGGCGTCTACGAGCAGTACTTC. It codes for CASSLTGGVYEQYF.

The count of this clone is one. V usage is TRBV30 and J usage is TRBJ2-2; 12 bases align to TRBD2. Germline trimming cut 1 base from V and 5 bases from J; bases unmatched to any gene: 5. CDR3 length: 16 residues. The germline gives CDR1 GTSNPN, CDR2 SVGIG (reference sequence). This chain's CDR3 is CAWSGLAGVGTGELFF. In nucleotides, the CDR3 is TGTGCCTGGAGTGGACTAGCGGGAGTAGGTACCGGGGAGCTGTTTTTT.

V usage is TRBV9 and J usage is TRBJ2-5; 8 nucleotides align to TRBD1. This CDR3 spans 15 amino acids. Germline V gene sequence: CDR1 SGDLS, CDR2 YYNGEE. The trim removed 2 bases at V and 1 base at J, leaving 4 bases unmatched. The CDR3 region is CASSVDQGAQETQYF. In DNA, the CDR3 is TGTGCCAGCAGCGTCGATCAGGGGGCCCAAGAGACCCAGTACTTC.

The J gene is TRBJ2-2, the V gene TRBV29-1, with 9 bases fitting TRBD1. V gave up 3 bases and J gave up 4 bases; unmatched junction bases: 9. Germline CDR1 is SQVTM and CDR2 is ANQGSEA. The CDR3 spans 16 residues. The CDR3 DNA sequence: TGCAGCGTTGAGGGATTACAGGGGGCGCGCACCGGGGAGCTGTTTTTT. It encodes CSVEGLQGARTGELFF.

This clone was observed a handful of times. The chain has TRBV4-2 and TRBJ2-2, with D perhaps TRBD1 (6 bases). Trimming stripped 2 bases from V and 3 bases from J, with 10 bases between. Looked up from germline, CDR1 is LGHNA and CDR2 is YNFKEQ. The CDR3 consists of 15 residues. The CDR3 sequence: CASSQKQGYTGELFF. The CDR3 nucleotides read TGTGCCAGCAGCCAAAAACAGGGCTACACCGGGGAGCTGTTTTTT.

V gene TRBV6-5 combines with J gene TRBJ1-5; 11 nucleotides agree with TRBD1. The CDR3 contains 16 residues. V gave up 0 bases and J gave up 5 bases; unmatched junction bases: 3. CDR1 is MNHEY, CDR2 SVGAGI, per germline. This CDR3 reads CASSYSGQGADQPQHF. DNA for the CDR3: TGTGCCAGCAGTTACTCTGGACAGGGGGCCGATCAGCCCCAGCATTTT.